The TCR beta chain under discussion was sequenced for a study of Ad26.COV2.S vaccination and SARS-CoV-2 variants. Profiled with immunoSEQ multiplex PCR; TCRdb holds only in-frame clones, not every one. The data hold roughly 500,000 clones, with 89% observed a single time. Treatment described: roughly 20 received Ad26.COV2.S at low or high dose, single or two shots; roughly five received placebo; per-sample allocation not given. Day 63 following the first vaccine or placebo injection was when the samples were taken. Per germline, CDR1 SGHTA and CDR2 FQGNSA. The CDR3 length is 15 residues. The V gene lost 0 bases and the J gene lost 0 bases, with 8 bases spanning the gap.

The receptor comes from a person aged 18-65 years who received the Ad26.COV2.S COVID-19 vaccine or a placebo. Sequencing used peripheral blood, obtained in a trial of Ad26.COV2.S vaccine versus placebo. The chain couples TRBV7-2 to TRBJ1-2; no clear D. In nucleotides, the CDR3 is TGTGCCAGCAGCTTAGCGCACGGACCTAACTATGGCTACACCTTC. It specifies CASSLAHGPNYGYTF. Looking up the rest from reference TRBV7-2 and TRBJ1-2 gives the full variable domain: GAGVSQSPSNKVTEKGKDVELRCDPISGHTALYWYRQSLGQGLEFLIYFQGNSAPDKSGLPSDRFSAERTGGSVSTLTIQRTQQEDSAVYLCASSLAHGPNYGYTFGSGTRLTVV.